This T cell receptor (beta chain) is drawn from a study of blood T cells in healthy people across ages. Broader study findings: When set beside aged donors, long-lived donors presented more naive CD4+ cells and higher diversity.

V lost 4 bases and J 9 bases, leaving 16 bases between the germline ends. The CDR3 length is 13 residues. This clonotype was recorded a few times. The antigen is not known. The individuals who served as donors were healthy Caucasians living in Russia, aged roughly 6 to 95. Each donor gave 9.5 to 10 milliliters of peripheral blood. Next came a second PCR, run for roughly 6 to 11 cycles, which used a sample-barcoded 5' primer along with a J-beta primer mix. A 12-random-nucleotide template-switch adaptor tagged each cDNA molecule. In TCRdb, the 5' RACE reads were re-called with MiXCR into one record per CDR3 protein. The data hold roughly 500,000 distinct CDR3 sequences, with approximately 25% observed a single time.

This sequence joins TRBV12-3 or TRBV12-4 and TRBJ2-7; no clear D gene. The sequenced material came from blood. The source is a woman aged 70 to 79 in good health. The CDR3 sequence is CASSSSGGTSQYF. DNA for the CDR3: TGTGCCAGCAGTTCCTCCGGTGGTACGTCGCAGTACTTC.